A single sample is the source of the 5 T cell receptor beta chains below, sequenced in a study of CD8 T cells in ankylosing spondylitis. Study-wide findings and caveats: One TCR beta motif, made up of about 8 highly homologous variants, appeared characteristic of ankylosing spondylitis blood.

A single record per CDR3 protein comes from TCRdb applying MiXCR to the 5' RACE reads. The top ten clones hold 19% of a sample with under 850,000 distinct CDR3 sequences, around 20% of them seen once. For these receptors, no antigen is known. The sequenced sample was blood, either unsorted or a sorted T cell fraction (not recorded which). The receptors shown here come from a male donor with ankylosing spondylitis.

This clonotype was seen only a few times. The CDR3 reads CASSYGTGESGANVLTF. The CDR3 DNA reads TGTGCCAGCAGTTACGGGACAGGGGAGTCTGGGGCCAACGTCCTGACTTTC. This chain links TRBV6-5 with TRBJ2-6, with 10 bases aligning to TRBD1. The CDR3 consists of 17 residues. V dropped 2 bases and J dropped 1; count of bases not matched to a gene: 2. Germline V lookup: CDR1 MNHEY, CDR2 SVGAGI.

This clonotype came up a few times. This chain links TRBV20-1 with TRBJ1-1, with D perhaps matching TRBD1 (5 bases). This CDR3 is built from 11 residues. CDR1 and CDR2 from the germline V gene are DFQATT and SNEGSKA (reference sequence). The V end was cut by 1 base, the J end by 7 bases, with 7 bases between. CDR3 nucleotide sequence: TGCAGTGCTAGAGGGGGGGGTGAAGCTTTCTTT. It is translated as CSARGGGEAFF.

CDR3 sequence (DNA): TGTGCTAGTGGTCCAGGGCCTAGCACAGATACGCAGTATTTT. This translates into CASGPGPSTDTQYF. V usage is TRBV12-5 and J usage is TRBJ2-3; perhaps TRBD1 as D (5 bases). CDR1 and CDR2 from the germline V gene are LGHNT and FRNRAP. Trimming cost V 5 bases and J 0 bases, with 9 bases left between them. The CDR3 length is 14 residues.

The chain links TRBV27 to TRBJ2-1; possibly TRBD2 for D (5 bases). Per germline, CDR1 MNHEY and CDR2 SMNVEV (reference sequence). This CDR3 comprises 16 residues. V dropped 3 bases and J dropped 0 bases, with 12 bases sitting between them. The CDR3 DNA reads TGTGCCAGCAGTTTGCTCACCGGAGGCTCCTACAATGAGCAGTTCTTC. This gives the protein CASSLLTGGSYNEQFF.

This chain links TRBV3-1 with TRBJ2-5; D is possibly TRBD2 (6 bases). This CDR3 region has 15 residues. Germline loops: CDR1 LGHDT, CDR2 YNNKEL (reference sequence). Trimming took 1 base from V and 5 from J, leaving 14 bases between them. The CDR3 loop is CASSQGAGRGETQYF. The DNA of the CDR3 is TGTGCCAGCAGCCAAGGCGCTGGTCGGGGGGAGACCCAGTACTTC.